One and the same sample provided the 27 T cell receptor beta chains below, sequenced in a study of shared clonotypes between healthy human individuals. The protocol was immunoSEQ multiplex PCR, while the TCRdb copy is restricted to in-frame clones and leaves out a portion. The sample has roughly 650,000 clones; around 97% are singletons. Sequenced sample: naive CD4+ T cells sorted from blood. Specified subset: CD45RA+ positively selected. Receptors originate from a woman aged 25-40 years in good health.

The V gene is TRBV28, the J gene TRBJ1-5; D not certain. The germline V gene has CDR1 MDHEN and CDR2 SYDVKM. V was trimmed by 7 bases and J by 5 bases, leaving 0 bases between them. The CDR3 has 9 residues. The CDR3 DNA sequence: TGTGCCAGCAATCAGCCCCAGCATTTT. Translated: CASNQPQHF.

The V and J genes are TRBV6-5 and TRBJ1-1; D is ambiguous. Trimming stripped 3 bases from V and 3 bases from J, with 11 bases between. The CDR3 is 14 residues long. In germline, CDR1 is MNHEY, CDR2 SVGAGI. CDR3 in amino acids: CASSYFETDTEAFF. The DNA of the CDR3 is TGTGCCAGCAGTTATTTTGAGACCGACACTGAAGCTTTCTTT.

The V gene is TRBV19, the J gene TRBJ1-3; tentative D call: TRBD1 (5 bases). Deletions cut 2 bases from V and 0 bases from J, with 11 bases between. The CDR3 length is 16 residues. Germline loops: CDR1 LNHDA, CDR2 SQIVND (reference sequence). CDR3 residues: CASSIMGRNSGNTIYF. The CDR3, as DNA: TGTGCCAGTAGTATAATGGGACGTAACTCTGGAAACACCATATATTTT. Full variable domain (outside the CDR3, taken from reference TRBV19 and TRBJ1-3): DGGITQSPKYLFRKEGQNVTLSCEQNLNHDAMYWYRQDPGQGLRLIYYSQIVNDFQKGDIAEGYSVSREKKESFPLTVTSAQKNPTAFYLCASSIMGRNSGNTIYFGEGSWLTVV.

On this clone: The junction and the germline gene differ at one end; a read error may be behind it. The chain is built from TRBV5-1 and TRBJ1-1, with D uncertain. This CDR3 is 15 amino acids long. Germline V lookup: CDR1 SGHRS, CDR2 YFSETQ. The CDR3 sequence: CASSLVSRTNTEAFF. The CDR3 DNA follows: TGTGCCAGCAGCTTGGTTAGCAGGACGAACACTGAAGCTTTCTTT.

This clone was seen just once. The sample contains more than one DNA sequence encoding this CDR3. The gene calls are TRBV27 and TRBJ2-1, with D maybe TRBD2 (5 bases). Germline V lookup: CDR1 MNHEY, CDR2 SMNVEV (reference sequence). Trimming shortened V by 2 bases and J by 0 bases, and 8 bases separated the two germline ends. This CDR3 comprises 15 residues. The DNA for the CDR3 is TGTGCCAGCAGTTTAAGTGGGAGCTCCTACAATGAGCAGTTCTTC. It translates to CASSLSGSSYNEQFF.

The genes are TRBV5-4 and TRBJ2-5; 13 bases align to TRBD2. This CDR3 contains 14 residues. Germline V lookup: CDR1 SGHNT, CDR2 YYREEE (reference sequence). V shed 4 bases, J shed 7 bases, and the junction held 4 bases outside the gene matches. CDR3 sequence (DNA): TGTGCCAGCAGCACCCGACTAGCGGGGGGGACCCAGTACTTC. Amino acids: CASSTRLAGGTQYF. Based on the CDR3 plus reference TRBV5-4 and TRBJ2-5, the full variable domain is ETGVTQSPTHLIKTRGQQVTLRCSSQSGHNTVSWYQQALGQGPQFIFQYYREEENGRGNFPPRFSGLQFPNYSSELNVNALELDDSALYLCASSTRLAGGTQYFGPGTRLLVL.

The rearrangement links TRBV5-4 to TRBJ2-1; D may be TRBD2 (5 bases). The CDR3 loop spans 15 amino acids. The V end lost 2 bases, the J end lost 0 bases, and 9 bases lay between the germline ends. Germline V gene data show CDR1 as SGHNT and CDR2 as YYREEE (reference sequence). Here the CDR3 reads CASSFGVSSYNEQFF. Written as DNA, the CDR3 is TGTGCCAGCAGCTTCGGGGTTAGCTCCTACAATGAGCAGTTCTTC.

The DNA for the CDR3 is TGTGCCAGCAGCAAAGGGGAGACAGTCTCTGGGGCCAACGTCCTGACTTTC. This codes for CASSKGETVSGANVLTF. The chain links TRBV21-1 to TRBJ2-6. TRBV21-1 is a pseudogene segment. The CDR3 runs to 17 residues.

The CDR3 loop is CASSLGQGTGELFF. CDR3 bases: TGTGCCAGCAGCTTGGGACAGGGTACCGGGGAGCTGTTTTTT. This chain uses TRBV5-8 with TRBJ2-2, with 7 bases matching TRBD1. CDR1 and CDR2 from the germline V gene are SGHTS and YDEGEE. This CDR3 has 14 residues. The V gene end was trimmed by 0 bases and the J gene end by 5 bases; junction bases not matched to a gene: 1.

The J gene is TRBJ2-7, the V gene TRBV7-6; no clear D. The CDR3 extends over 12 amino acids. From germline, CDR1 is SGHVS and CDR2 FNYEAQ. The germline V and J ends were trimmed by 2 bases and 3 bases, with 5 bases remaining between them. In DNA form, the CDR3 reads TGTGCCAGCAGCTTAAACGGCTACGAGCAGTACTTC. Translated, it gives CASSLNGYEQYF.

In regard to this clone: Relative to the germline gene, one junction end is altered; a read error may explain this. CDR3 in DNA: TGTGCCAGCAGCCTAGCGGGAACGAACACCGGGGAGCTGTTTTTT. It translates to CASSLAGTNTGELFF. The chain has TRBV7-9 and TRBJ2-2; 9 nucleotides line up with TRBD2. Germline V gene lookup returns CDR1 SEHNR and CDR2 FQNEAQ (reference sequence). This CDR3 region has 15 residues.

V and J are TRBV5-4 and TRBJ2-3; no firm D call. In germline, CDR1 is SGHNT, CDR2 YYREEE (reference sequence). The CDR3 has 11 residues. V shed 3 bases and J shed 7 bases, with 6 bases lying between them. The CDR3, as DNA: TGTGCCAGCAGCTCGTCTCATACGCAGTATTTT. Translation: CASSSSHTQYF.

V is TRBV7-3 and J is TRBJ1-1; D possibly corresponds to TRBD1 (6 bases). CDR3 length equals 14 residues. Germline values: CDR1 SGHTA, CDR2 FQGTGA. Trimming removed 3 bases from V and 4 bases from J, with 12 bases in between. CDR3 loop: CASSLGAPGTEAFF. The CDR3 DNA follows: TGTGCCAGCAGCTTGGGGGCGCCGGGCACTGAAGCTTTCTTT.

The V call is TRBV27, the J call TRBJ1-5; 10 bases line up with TRBD1. Trimming took 7 bases from V and 4 from J; bases not matched to a gene: 7. Germline CDR1 MNHEY, CDR2 SMNVEV (reference sequence). The CDR3 totals 15 residues. The CDR3 sequence: CASKGQGRLNQPQHF. The CDR3 region has the DNA TGTGCCAGCAAGGGACAGGGGCGCCTTAATCAGCCCCAGCATTTT.

CDR3 sequence: CASSPRRATDTQYF. The CDR3 DNA reads as TGTGCCAGCTCACCACGGAGGGCGACAGATACGCAGTATTTT. J is TRBJ2-3 and V is TRBV18; D possibly corresponds to TRBD2 (6 bases). Germline loops: CDR1 KGHSH, CDR2 LQKENI. The length of the CDR3 is 14 residues. Trimming pared 1 base from V and 3 bases from J, leaving 8 bases between.

V usage is TRBV9 and J usage is TRBJ1-1; TRBD1 matches 8 bases. Germline CDR1 is SGDLS and CDR2 is YYNGEE. V lost 7 bases and J lost 1; bases outside the gene matches: 9. This CDR3 contains 15 residues. The DNA of the CDR3 is TGTGCCAGCGGAAGGACAGGGTCGGGGAACACTGAAGCTTTCTTT. This encodes CASGRTGSGNTEAFF. The full variable domain, rest sourced from reference TRBV9 and TRBJ1-1, is DSGVTQTPKHLITATGQRVTLRCSPRSGDLSVYWYQQSLDQGLQFLIQYYNGEERAKGNILERFSAQQFPDLHSELNLSSLELGDSALYFCASGRTGSGNTEAFFGQGTRLTVV.

The gene calls are TRBV6-1 and TRBJ1-5; no reliable D call. This CDR3 has 14 residues. Germline V gene lookup returns CDR1 MNHNS and CDR2 SASEGT. V gave up 5 bases and J gave up 2 bases, with 10 bases separating them. Here the CDR3 DNA reads TGTGCCAGCAGTACCGACATGGGCAATCAGCCCCAGCATTTT. It yields the protein CASSTDMGNQPQHF.

The CDR3 loop reads CASSITGGDTEAFF. CDR3 sequence (DNA): TGTGCCAGCAGCATAACAGGGGGCGACACTGAAGCTTTCTTT. This sequence joins TRBV7-9 and TRBJ1-1, with 9 bases lining up with TRBD1. This CDR3 is built from 14 residues. Unmatched junction bases numbered 4, after V lost 5 bases and J lost 3 bases. Germline-derived CDR1 and CDR2 are SEHNR and FQNEAQ (reference sequence).

The chain carries TRBV11-2 and TRBJ2-1, with a weak D call TRBD2 (5 bases). The CDR3 loop spans 11 amino acids. Germline CDR1 is SGHAT and CDR2 is FQNNGV. Trimming stripped 8 bases from V and 5 bases from J, with 7 bases between. Here the CDR3 reads CASWRDNEQFF. The CDR3 region has the DNA TGTGCCAGCTGGCGGGACAATGAGCAGTTCTTC.

The chain has TRBV6-6 and TRBJ1-3; D unclear. The CDR3 consists of 15 residues. V lost 4 bases and J lost 4, with 14 bases in between. Germline loops: CDR1 MNHNY, CDR2 SVGAGI (reference sequence). The CDR3 sequence: CASSSSTTRGNTIYF. CDR3 DNA sequence: TGTGCCAGCAGTTCGTCGACAACCCGCGGAAACACCATATATTTT.

V gene TRBV7-2 combines with J gene TRBJ1-1; 7 nucleotides agree with TRBD1. The V and J ends lost 2 bases and 5 bases, in that order; junction bases with no gene match: 5. This CDR3 contains 14 residues. Germline CDR1 reads SGHTA; CDR2 reads FQGNSA. As DNA, the CDR3 is TGTGCCAGCAGCTTACAGGGGGGGGTTACTGAAGCTTTCTTT. The encoded protein is CASSLQGGVTEAFF.

The CDR3 DNA reads as TGCGCCAGCAGCTTGGTCGCGGAGGCTGAAGCTTTCTTT. Protein product: CASSLVAEAEAFF. The chain recombines TRBV5-1 with TRBJ1-1; D is undetermined. The CDR3 loop spans 13 amino acids. Trimming cost V 0 bases and J 6 bases, with 9 bases left between them. Per germline, CDR1 SGHRS and CDR2 YFSETQ.

This rearrangement joins TRBV28 to TRBJ2-3; the match to TRBD2 covers 9 bases. The CDR3 has 17 amino acids. Germline loops: CDR1 MDHEN, CDR2 SYDVKM. V was pared by 4 bases and J by 5 bases, with 13 bases of the junction left unmatched. The CDR3 loop is CASSSSLGLAGRDTQYF. The CDR3 coding sequence is TGTGCCAGCAGTTCATCCCTGGGGCTAGCGGGAAGAGATACGCAGTATTTT.

V is TRBV5-1 and J is TRBJ2-1; TRBD1 aligns across 7 bases. The CDR3 is 14 amino acids. V shed 0 bases and J 4 bases; nucleotides not matched to a gene: 1. Germline CDR1 SGHRS, CDR2 YFSETQ. This CDR3 is CASSLDRGYNEQFF. In DNA, the CDR3 is TGCGCCAGCAGCTTGGACAGGGGATACAATGAGCAGTTCTTC.

The chain couples TRBV6-5 to TRBJ2-3; TRBD1 aligns across 8 bases. The V gene's germline CDR1 is MNHEY and CDR2 SVGAGI. Germline trimming cut 6 bases from V and 6 bases from J; bases unmatched to any gene: 8. This CDR3 region has 14 residues. As DNA, the CDR3 is TGTGCCAGCAGACTTACGACAGGGGCGGATACGCAGTATTTT. It is translated as CASRLTTGADTQYF.

The chain joins TRBV27 to TRBJ1-5; weak D call: TRBD1 (6 bases). The germline gives CDR1 MNHEY, CDR2 SMNVEV (reference sequence). Deletions cut 4 bases from V and 6 bases from J, with 16 bases between. The length of the CDR3 is 15 residues. CDR3 bases: TGTGCCAGCAGTTCACTAACAGGGTCGGGTCAGCCCCAGCATTTT. The encoded protein is CASSSLTGSGQPQHF.

The rearrangement uses TRBV6-1 and TRBJ1-5, with 8 bases identical to TRBD1. The germline V gene has CDR1 MNHNS and CDR2 SASEGT. The CDR3 runs 14 residues. V was clipped by 7 bases and J by 2 bases; unmatched bases: 4. The CDR3 region is CASNRQGRNQPQHF. CDR3 in DNA: TGTGCCAGCAATAGACAGGGGCGCAATCAGCCCCAGCATTTT.